The 2 T cell receptor beta chains below were found in one sample sequenced in a study of cytomegalovirus exposure and HLA in healthy donors. Use of 60 Vbeta and 13 Jbeta primers characterized the PCR. This table comes from immunoSEQ multiplex PCR, and its TCRdb copy is limited to in-frame clones, with some not included. The table shows about 170,000 clones, with 82% occurring only once. Sequenced input: PBMCs. These receptor sequences come from a male donor in good health and CMV-seronegative.

This chain uses TRBV7-3 with TRBJ1-1; D might be TRBD1 (5 bases). The CDR3 spans 13 residues. V was pared by 5 bases and J by 1 base, with 8 bases between. Per germline, CDR1 SGHTA and CDR2 FQGTGA. This CDR3 is CASSVDKNTEAFF. Written as DNA, the CDR3 is TGTGCCAGCAGCGTGGACAAGAACACTGAAGCTTTCTTT.

This clone appeared a few times. In nucleotides, the CDR3 is TGTGCCAGCAGACAAGGAGACACCATATATTTT. This translates into CASRQGDTIYF. V and J are TRBV6-5 and TRBJ1-3; unclear D gene. The V gene's germline CDR1 is MNHEY and CDR2 SVGAGI. The CDR3 contains 11 residues. The ends were cut back, 6 bases at V and 8 bases at J, with 8 bases in the middle.